There are many counts of the clone carrying this TCR beta chain. What it binds is unknown. This entry belongs to a study of T cells in Graves' hyperthyroidism and ophthalmopathy. Broader study findings: Among thyroid clonotypes expanded above 0.001, most also appeared in blood.

TCR beta CDR3 regions were amplified from RNA. The study used the HTBI primer set for a first-round RT-PCR of the TCR CDR3. One entry per CDR3 protein results from TCRdb running MiXCR on the multiplex PCR reads. The repertoire consists of about 640,000 distinct CDR3 sequences, with more than 14% occurring once and the leading ten covering around 13%. Germline loops: CDR1 SEHNR, CDR2 FQNEAQ (reference sequence). The length of the CDR3 is 17 residues. Trimming left V 3 bases short and J 1 base short, with 17 bases between. The rearrangement uses TRBV7-9 and TRBJ2-3, with D possibly matching TRBD2 (6 bases). The TCR sequence derives from a woman aged 45-59 years with Graves' ophthalmopathy. The sequenced sample consisted of blood. CDR3 nucleotide sequence: TGTGCCAGCAGCTTCCGCAGCGGTGGCGGGGGCACAGATACGCAGTATTTT. Translated: CASSFRSGGGGTDTQYF.